A selection of T cell receptor beta chains follows, all from one sample in a study of control samples from healthy donors and cancer patients. This table comes from immunoSEQ multiplex PCR, and its TCRdb copy is limited to in-frame clones, with some not included. The sample gives around 92,000 clones, roughly four fifths of which show up once; roughly 2% is in the top ten. Sequencing was done on a sample of blood. Receptors originate from a man in his 60s in good health. CDR3s include the opening cysteine and the closing phenylalanine or tryptophan. Each record gives: clone size, V gene, D gene, J gene, CDR3 protein, CDR3 DNA. A D gene is named only where the DNA matches it firmly. Not every row has a clone size; where given, it reads once, few, many or a size class.

>few|TRBV5-1|-|TRBJ1-5
CASSWTVGEQPQHF
TGCGCCAGCAGCTGGACAGTCGGGGAGCAGCCCCAGCATTTT
>-|TRBV4-1|-|TRBJ1-2
CASSQASGSGKGYTF
TGCGCCAGCAGCCAAGCTTCAGGGTCCGGTAAGGGCTACACCTTC
>few|TRBV30|-|TRBJ1-1
CAWRGRRPEAFF
TGTGCCTGGAGGGGACGGCGACCTGAAGCTTTCTTT
>-|TRBV13|-|TRBJ2-6
CASGSGANVLTF
TGTGCCAGCGGATCCGGGGCCAACGTCCTGACTTTC
>-|TRBV30|-|TRBJ1-2
CAWIVPGAGLNNYGYTF
TGTGCCTGGATCGTACCGGGGGCAGGTCTCAATAACTATGGCTACACCTTC
>-|TRBV13|-|TRBJ2-5
CASSLGLTGTQYF
TGTGCCAGCAGCTTAGGACTCACCGGGACCCAGTACTTC
>-|TRBV7-2|-|TRBJ2-4
CASSLNIGGAKNIQYF
TGTGCCAGCAGCTTGAATATAGGGGGAGCCAAAAACATTCAGTACTTC
>-|TRBV9|TRBD1|TRBJ1-2
CASTRSGTGGLLGGYTF
TGTGCCAGCACCCGGTCTGGGACAGGGGGTCTCTTGGGTGGCTACACCTTC
>-|TRBV6-5|TRBD1|TRBJ1-2
CASMDRGIDGYTF
TGTGCCAGCATGGACAGGGGGATCGATGGCTACACCTTC
>-|TRBV11-3|-|TRBJ1-1
CASSLSAGNTEAFF
TGTGCCAGCAGCTTGAGTGCAGGCAACACTGAAGCTTTCTTT
>many|TRBV4-2|TRBD2|TRBJ2-1
CASSQDASGAYNEQFF
TGTGCCAGCAGCCAAGATGCTAGCGGGGCCTACAATGAGCAGTTCTTC
>-|TRBV28|-|TRBJ2-7
CASSRFYEQYF
TGTGCCAGCAGTAGGTTCTACGAGCAGTACTTC
>-|TRBV3-1/TRBV3-2|-|TRBJ1-1
CASSQGQGIEAFF
TGTGCCAGCAGCCAAGGGCAGGGGATTGAAGCTTTCTTT
>-|TRBV14|-|TRBJ2-3
CASSLSAFTDTQYF
TGTGCCAGCAGCCTTAGCGCCTTCACAGATACGCAGTATTTT
>-|TRBV18|TRBD2|TRBJ2-1
CASSLSLSTSGSSYNEQFF
TGTGCCAGCTCACTCTCATTATCGACTAGCGGGAGCTCCTACAATGAGCAGTTCTTC
>-|TRBV2|TRBD2|TRBJ2-7
CASSEGGGSSYEQYF
TGTGCCAGCAGTGAAGGGGGAGGGAGCTCCTACGAGCAGTACTTC
>-|TRBV7-9|-|TRBJ1-1
CASSLTGTTSEAFF
TGTGCCAGCAGCTTGACCGGGACGACGTCTGAAGCTTTCTTT
>once|TRBV5-6|TRBD1|TRBJ1-2
CASSPNYRGHYGYTF
TGTGCCAGCAGCCCGAATTACAGGGGTCACTATGGCTACACCTTC
>-|TRBV6-5|-|TRBJ2-2
CASSYHAGELFF
TGTGCCAGCAGTTACCACGCCGGGGAGCTGTTTTTT
>few|TRBV10-1|TRBD2|TRBJ2-7
CASSGGGSSGEQYF
TGCGCCAGCAGCGGGGGGGGCTCCTCCGGGGAGCAGTACTTC
>-|TRBV13|TRBD2|TRBJ2-7
CASSSSGQVLGEQYF
TGTGCCAGCAGCTCTAGCGGGCAGGTTTTAGGCGAGCAGTACTTC
>-|TRBV10-3|-|TRBJ1-3
CAISESVRASGNTIYF
TGTGCCATCAGTGAGTCGGTGCGGGCCTCTGGAAACACCATATATTTT
>-|TRBV11-1|-|TRBJ1-2
CASRGTREGYTF
TGTGCCAGCAGGGGGACAAGGGAAGGCTACACCTTC
>-|TRBV15|TRBD1|TRBJ2-7
CATSREGQGYEQYF
TGTGCCACCAGCAGAGAGGGACAGGGCTACGAGCAGTACTTC
>-|TRBV6-6|-|TRBJ2-2
CASRRQVMNTGELFF
TGTGCCAGCAGAAGACAGGTGATGAACACCGGGGAGCTGTTTTTT
>once|TRBV19|-|TRBJ1-5
CASRLSPTGYQPQHF
TGTGCCAGCCGTTTGTCGCCGACAGGTTATCAGCCCCAGCATTTT
>-|TRBV28|TRBD2|TRBJ2-1
CASSSPFLLAGVTNEQFF
TGTGCCAGCAGTTCGCCGTTCCTCCTAGCGGGAGTAACAAATGAGCAGTTCTTC
>-|TRBV20-1|-|TRBJ2-7
CSASDSSYEQYF
TGCAGTGCTAGTGACAGTTCCTACGAGCAGTACTTC
>-|TRBV30|-|TRBJ2-6
CAWSVQDTGANVLTF
TGTGCCTGGAGTGTACAGGACACTGGGGCCAACGTCCTGACTTTC
>-|TRBV5-1|TRBD1|TRBJ1-3
CASSLAGTEFGNTIYF
TGCGCCAGCAGCTTGGCAGGGACAGAATTTGGAAACACCATATATTTT
>-|TRBV7-7|-|TRBJ2-1
CASSPGTQSNYNEQFF
TGTGCTAGCAGCCCGGGGACGCAATCTAACTACAATGAGCAGTTCTTC
>-|TRBV4-2|-|TRBJ2-6
CASSPDPGRSGANVLTF
TGTGCCAGCAGCCCCGACCCCGGACGTTCTGGGGCCAACGTCCTGACTTTC
>-|TRBV7-9|TRBD1|TRBJ2-3
CASSSRVDTRGRSTDTQYF
TGTGCCAGCAGCTCCAGGGTGGATACTAGGGGGCGAAGCACAGATACGCAGTATTTT
>-|TRBV6-5|TRBD1|TRBJ1-2
CASSAYPTGGGGYTF
TGTGCCAGCAGCGCCTATCCTACAGGGGGTGGAGGCTACACCTTC
>-|TRBV29-1|TRBD1|TRBJ2-7
CSVETGGRFYEQYF
TGCAGCGTAGAGACAGGGGGGAGATTTTACGAGCAGTACTTC
>-|TRBV30|TRBD1|TRBJ1-5
CAWGDRGFNQPQHF
TGTGCCTGGGGGGACAGGGGATTCAATCAGCCCCAGCATTTT
>few|TRBV7-2|TRBD2|TRBJ2-3
CASSPQPITSGSTDTQYF
TGTGCCAGCAGCCCCCAGCCAATCACTAGCGGGAGCACAGATACGCAGTATTTT
>-|TRBV3-1/TRBV3-2|-|TRBJ2-1
CASSQGTRYNEQFF
TGTGCCAGCAGCCAAGGGACGAGATACAATGAGCAGTTCTTC
>-|TRBV27|-|TRBJ2-7
CASSSTTRGHYYEQYF
TGTGCCAGCAGTTCCACTACCAGGGGTCACTACTACGAGCAGTACTTC
>once|TRBV29-1|-|TRBJ1-3
CSVLISGNTIYF
TGCAGCGTTCTAATCTCTGGAAACACCATATATTTT